The sequence of this TCR beta chain was determined in a study of CD8 T cells in Susac syndrome. The authors sequenced TCR beta from blood CD8+ and CD4+ T cells. The multiple sclerosis control group was made up of treatment-naive patients with stable or active relapsing-remitting disease. Negative isolation yielded CD8+ and CD4+ T cells; FACS enriched TEMRA cells. It was with random hexamers that 0.5 to 1 ug RNA was reverse transcribed. TCR beta CDR3 was amplified by immunoSEQ covering 54 Vbeta and 13 Jbeta. TCRdb reanalysed the immunoSEQ multiplex PCR reads using MiXCR and keeps one entry per CDR3 protein. Of roughly 300,000 distinct CDR3 sequences in the sample, about 88% are singletons; the top ten hold over 0.1%. CDR1 is SGHKS and CDR2 is YYEKEE in the germline V gene (reference sequence). Trimming cost V 4 bases and J 0 bases, with 11 bases left between them. CDR3 length equals 15 residues.

Source material: CD8+ T cells from PBMCs. This chain connects TRBV5-5 to TRBJ1-5; TRBD1 might be the D (5 bases). The clonotype originates from a human donor with multiple sclerosis. The CDR3 spells CASSGGGNSNQPQHF. The CDR3 DNA follows: TGTGCCAGCAGCGGCGGGGGGAATAGCAATCAGCCCCAGCATTTT.